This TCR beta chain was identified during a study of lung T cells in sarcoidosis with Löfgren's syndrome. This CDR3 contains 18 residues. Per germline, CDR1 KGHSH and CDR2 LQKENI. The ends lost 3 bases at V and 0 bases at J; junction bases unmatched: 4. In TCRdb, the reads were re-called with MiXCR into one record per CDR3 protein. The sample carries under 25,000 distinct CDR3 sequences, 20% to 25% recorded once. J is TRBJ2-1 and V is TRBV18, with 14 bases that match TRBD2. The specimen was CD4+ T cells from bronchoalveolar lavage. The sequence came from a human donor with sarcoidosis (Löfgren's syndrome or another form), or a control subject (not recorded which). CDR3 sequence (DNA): TGTGCCAGCTCACCGGGACTAGCGGGGGCCAGCTCCTACAATGAGCAGTTCTTC. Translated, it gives CASSPGLAGASSYNEQFF.